This T cell receptor (beta chain) was recovered during a study of blood T cell repertoires in COVID-19. Study-level background: Acute-phase and convalescent COVID-19 samples originated in the United States, Italy and Spain. T cells, B-cell-depleted T cells, or PBMCs supplied cDNA or gDNA.

Methods used by the authors: Reference gene primer amplification in the assay estimated nucleated cell counts. Some clones are missing from TCRdb's copy, which holds only in-frame ones; the method was immunoSEQ multiplex PCR. D and trimming were read from the DNA, whereas the V and J calls and clone size are those reported in that table. The sample lists fewer than 200,000 clones, around 87% seen once, with about 2.6% in the top ten. This CDR3 region has 15 residues. V was clipped by 5 bases and J by 5 bases, with 17 bases between them. In germline, CDR1 is SGHTA, CDR2 FQGNSA. The source of this sequence is a man between 35 and 55 years old with active or convalescent COVID-19. The chain has TRBV7-2 and TRBJ2-3; the D gene is possibly TRBD2 (6 bases). The sequenced sample was peripheral blood. The CDR3 region is CASSDPRGGEDTQYF. The DNA of the CDR3 is TGTGCCAGCAGCGATCCTCGGGGCGGGGAAGATACGCAGTATTTT.